A single sample gave rise to the 21 T cell receptor beta chains below, sequenced in a study of Ad26.COV2.S vaccination and SARS-CoV-2 variants. Method: immunoSEQ multiplex PCR; TCRdb's copy keeps in-frame clones and lacks some. The sample lists about 380,000 clones, under 90% occurring once. Documented treatment: around 19 received Ad26.COV2.S at low or high dose, single or two shots; 5 received placebo; per-sample allocation not given. Following the first vaccine or placebo injection, samples were taken on day 63. This sample comprised peripheral blood, obtained in a trial of Ad26.COV2.S vaccine versus placebo. These receptors all come from a person between 18 and 59 years old who received the Ad26.COV2.S COVID-19 vaccine or a placebo.

The chain recombines TRBV4-2 with TRBJ1-2; D remains ambiguous. CDR3 length: 12 amino acids. The V gene's germline CDR1 is LGHNA and CDR2 YNFKEQ. The V end was cut by 4 bases, the J end by 8 bases, with 11 bases between. For the CDR3, the DNA is TGTGCCAGCAGCCCACGCGAGGGAGGCTACACCTTC. Amino acids: CASSPREGGYTF.

This chain uses TRBV4-2 with TRBJ1-4, with D hard to call. CDR1 is LGHNA and CDR2 is YNFKEQ in the germline V gene. This CDR3 contains 16 residues. V lost 0 bases and J lost 3, with 11 bases in between. This chain's CDR3 is CASSQDRRGANEKLFF. The CDR3 coding sequence is TGTGCCAGCAGCCAAGATCGAAGAGGAGCTAATGAAAAACTGTTTTTT.

The chain has TRBV7-2 and TRBJ2-7, with unresolved D. V was trimmed by 5 bases and J by 2 bases, leaving 10 bases between them. Germline CDR1 is SGHTA and CDR2 is FQGNSA. CDR3 size: 13 residues. Written as DNA, the CDR3 is TGTGCCAGCAGCAAAGACGGAGCCTACGAGCAGTACTTC. It codes for CASSKDGAYEQYF.

The chain is built from TRBV2 and TRBJ2-7, with TRBD1 matching 9 bases. This CDR3 has 13 residues. V lost 5 bases, J lost 6 bases, and 5 bases stayed unmatched. The germline V gene encodes CDR1 SNHLY and CDR2 FYNNEI. The CDR3 protein is CASSPGTGSEQYF. CDR3 sequence (DNA): TGTGCCAGCAGTCCCGGGACAGGGAGCGAGCAGTACTTC.

The chain combines TRBV11-3 with TRBJ2-5; 9 bases line up with TRBD2. Germline-derived CDR1 and CDR2 are SGHNT and YENEEA. Unmatched junction bases numbered 7, after V lost 7 bases and J lost 4 bases. The CDR3 is made up of 14 amino acids. The CDR3 loop reads CASTGLAGRETQYF. The CDR3 DNA reads TGTGCCAGCACCGGTCTAGCGGGAAGAGAGACCCAGTACTTC.

This clone has only one observation. The chain is built from TRBV19 and TRBJ1-5, with D unclear. Germline loops: CDR1 LNHDA, CDR2 SQIVND (reference sequence). Between the trimmed V and J ends, which lost 3 bases and 4 bases, there was a span of 13 bases. The CDR3 is 15 residues long. CDR3 sequence reads: CASSIEGIRNQPQHF. CDR3 DNA sequence: TGTGCCAGTAGTATTGAGGGAATTAGGAATCAGCCCCAGCATTTT.

This sequence joins TRBV7-3 and TRBJ2-2; 13 bases agree with TRBD2. The CDR3 runs to 15 residues. Germline V gene data show CDR1 as SGHTA and CDR2 as FQGTGA. After removal of 5 bases from V and 7 bases from J, the junction contained 4 bases not matched to a gene. For the CDR3, the DNA is TGTGCCAGCAGCCCAGGGACTAGCGGGATCGGGGAGCTGTTTTTT. It specifies CASSPGTSGIGELFF. Based on the CDR3 plus reference TRBV7-3 and TRBJ2-2, the full variable domain is GAGVSQTPSNKVTEKGKYVELRCDPISGHTALYWYRQSLGQGPEFLIYFQGTGAADDSGLPNDRFFAVRPEGSVSTLKIQRTERGDSAVYLCASSPGTSGIGELFFGEGSRLTVL.

The chain combines TRBV10-3 with TRBJ2-3, with 10 bases aligning to TRBD1. The CDR3 spans 14 residues. CDR1 is ENHRY, CDR2 SYGVKD, per germline. Germline trimming cut 10 bases from V and 0 bases from J; bases unmatched to any gene: 4. DNA for the CDR3: TGTGCCACCGGGGGACAGGGGAGCACAGATACGCAGTATTTT. This translates into CATGGQGSTDTQYF.

The chain has TRBV9 and TRBJ2-3; TRBD2 agrees at 8 bases. Germline V gene sequence: CDR1 SGDLS, CDR2 YYNGEE. With V trimmed by 2 bases and J by 1 base, 3 bases remained unmatched. This CDR3 spans 15 amino acids. CDR3 residues: CASSVNSGGTDTQYF. The CDR3 region has the DNA TGTGCCAGCAGCGTTAATAGCGGGGGCACAGATACGCAGTATTTT. The full variable domain, in which reference TRBV9 and TRBJ2-3 provide the parts outside the CDR3, is DSGVTQTPKHLITATGQRVTLRCSPRSGDLSVYWYQQSLDQGLQFLIQYYNGEERAKGNILERFSAQQFPDLHSELNLSSLELGDSALYFCASSVNSGGTDTQYFGPGTRLTVL.

This sequence joins TRBV11-2 and TRBJ2-2; D is unresolved. Per germline, CDR1 SGHAT and CDR2 FQNNGV. V lost 8 bases, J lost 6 bases, and 7 bases lay in between. The CDR3 is 11 amino acids. The CDR3 DNA sequence: TGTGCCAGCCGGGCGGCCGGGGAGCTGTTTTTT. This gives the protein CASRAAGELFF.

The rearrangement links TRBV19 to TRBJ2-3; D gene uncertain. V lost 3 bases and J lost 4, with 14 bases in between. Germline values: CDR1 LNHDA, CDR2 SQIVND (reference sequence). The CDR3 runs 15 residues. CDR3 in DNA: TGTGCCAGTAGTATGAGCCCCTCTCCGGCAGATACGCAGTATTTT. It encodes CASSMSPSPADTQYF.

The chain has TRBV6-2 or TRBV6-3 and TRBJ2-2, with TRBD2 matching 11 bases. Germline assignment: CDR1 MNHEY and CDR2 SVGEGT. The ends lost 5 bases at V and 1 base at J; junction bases unmatched: 12. The CDR3 has 19 amino acids. The CDR3 protein is CASSQIKQGLAENTGELFF. CDR3 bases: TGTGCCAGCAGTCAAATCAAGCAGGGACTAGCGGAGAACACCGGGGAGCTGTTTTTT.

V and J are TRBV5-1 and TRBJ2-7, with TRBD2 matching over 11 bases. Germline V gene data show CDR1 as SGHRS and CDR2 as YFSETQ. This CDR3 comprises 16 residues. After removal of 4 bases from V and 4 bases from J, the junction contained 10 bases not matched to a gene. CDR3 DNA sequence: TGCGCCAGCAGCCCAGGGACTAGCGGAGGGATTTACGAGCAGTACTTC. Encoded protein: CASSPGTSGGIYEQYF. Filled out from reference TRBV5-1 and TRBJ2-7, the complete variable domain reads KAGVTQTPRYLIKTRGQQVTLSCSPISGHRSVSWYQQTPGQGLQFLFEYFSETQRNKGNFPGRFSGRQFSNSRSEMNVSTLELGDSALYLCASSPGTSGGIYEQYFGPGTRLTVT.

V gene TRBV28 combines with J gene TRBJ1-2, with unresolved D. This CDR3 comprises 14 residues. V lost 4 bases and J lost 2, with 11 bases in between. Germline V lookup: CDR1 MDHEN, CDR2 SYDVKM. This chain's CDR3 is CASSSPTLNYGYTF. The DNA of the CDR3 is TGTGCCAGCAGTTCCCCCACACTAAACTATGGCTACACCTTC.

This clone was found once. The V gene is TRBV27, the J gene TRBJ2-3; D uncertain. Germline V gene lookup returns CDR1 MNHEY and CDR2 SMNVEV (reference sequence). With 5 bases removed from V and 6 bases from J, the gap between germline ends came to 15 bases. CDR3 length: 14 amino acids. Here the CDR3 reads CASSELSPRDTQYF. The CDR3 coding sequence is TGTGCCAGCAGTGAATTATCCCCTAGGGATACGCAGTATTTT.

The J gene is TRBJ2-3, the V gene TRBV5-1; 7 bases are shared with TRBD1. Unmatched junction bases numbered 3, after V lost 3 bases and J lost 2 bases. In germline, CDR1 is SGHRS, CDR2 YFSETQ. This CDR3 spans 14 amino acids. Here the CDR3 reads CASSSGQYTDTQYF. CDR3 nucleotides: TGCGCCAGCAGCTCGGGACAGTACACAGATACGCAGTATTTT.

V and J are TRBV2 and TRBJ1-5; 8 nucleotides align to TRBD1. Germline V gives CDR1 SNHLY, CDR2 FYNNEI. J gave up 4 bases and V 9 bases, and 5 bases lay outside the gene matches. This CDR3 has 13 amino acids. Here the CDR3 reads CASGDRGNQPQHF. CDR3 DNA sequence: TGTGCCAGTGGAGACAGGGGTAATCAGCCCCAGCATTTT.

The sample holds one count of this clone. This chain links TRBV27 with TRBJ2-1, with 12 positions matching TRBD2. Germline V gene sequence: CDR1 MNHEY, CDR2 SMNVEV (reference sequence). With V trimmed by 0 bases and J by 6 bases, 3 bases remained unmatched. The CDR3 sequence is 16 residues long. The CDR3 spells CASSLSGTSGFNEQFF. CDR3 sequence (DNA): TGTGCCAGCAGTTTATCTGGGACTAGCGGGTTCAATGAGCAGTTCTTC.

This chain links TRBV5-1 with TRBJ2-7; 9 positions agree with TRBD1. The V gene's germline CDR1 is SGHRS and CDR2 YFSETQ. The V segment lost 3 bases and the J segment 3 bases; nucleotides outside the gene matches: 4. This CDR3 has 14 residues. The CDR3 region is CASSWGQGGYEQYF. In nucleotides, the CDR3 is TGCGCCAGCAGCTGGGGACAGGGAGGCTACGAGCAGTACTTC.

J is TRBJ1-5 and V is TRBV6-7; D is undetermined. TRBV6-7 is classed as an ORF, of uncertain function. V shed 8 bases and J shed 3 bases, with 8 bases lying between them. This CDR3 comprises 12 residues. The CDR3 region has the DNA TGTGCCAGCCCGACCCCCAATCAGCCCCAGCATTTT. It is translated as CASPTPNQPQHF.

The chain has TRBV4-3 and TRBJ1-1; TRBD1 agrees at 8 bases. J was trimmed by 2 bases and V by 0 bases; bases with no gene match: 11. The CDR3 is 18 residues long. CDR1 and CDR2 (germline): LGHNA, YSLEER. The DNA of the CDR3 is TGCGCCAGCAGCCAAGATGGGGGACAGGCGATTGGAAACACTGAAGCTTTCTTT. It translates to CASSQDGGQAIGNTEAFF.